This section outlines one TCR beta chain sequence together with its context. This clone was observed a few times. The clone's antigen remains unknown. There are no base qualities to consult, and no much larger clone falls within one base. This specimen belongs to a study of cytomegalovirus exposure and HLA in healthy donors (dated by TCRdb to about 2017). Study-level background: According to an earlier analysis of a few hundred of the donors, 150 million to 200 million T cells yielded roughly 100 million unique TCR beta sequences and 276 Gb of sequence data. Roughly 300 gigabases of sequencing data and approximately 92 million unique TCR sequences made up an early release that covered around 640 HLA-typed donors. Of the 300 to 400 genotyped donors, approximately 82% fell in the genetic ancestry cluster associated with self-reported Caucasian donors. The study aimed to test whether signatures of past pathogen exposure could be identified by cataloging public T cell receptors. The study profiled the T cell repertoires of some 610 subjects by immunosequencing and related them to cytomegalovirus serostatus. Besides the first cohort of 666 subjects, a separate validation cohort made up of about 120 different subjects was used. High-throughput TCR immunosequencing, statistical association of individual TCRs with disease status, and machine learning were combined to predict cytomegalovirus infection status. A later analysis re-analyzed previously published TCR beta repertoires from hundreds of donors and added high-resolution HLA genotyping to study TCR occurrence patterns. The later analysis used no new phenotypic data to find candidate immune exposures, relying instead on TCR beta sequences and their occurrence across donors. An earlier analysis of 587 of the donors used high-throughput TCR beta sequencing to judge whether each TCR beta V gene segment behaved as functional or pseudogenic. Donor age, sex, ethnicity and CMV serostatus were compiled alongside the repertoire data. A later genetic analysis used genome-wide SNP genotypes for about 65% of the roughly 670 donors, treating that subset as a discovery cohort. Every discovery cohort repertoire had been produced on one sequencing platform. Class I and class II HLA loci were covered by the typing at four-digit resolution. The number of donors typed differed by locus, with about 629-640 for A, B, C, DRB1 and DQB1, around 500 for DQA1, under 610 for DPA1, and approximately 470 for DPB1. A few DR-DQ haplotypes were treated as single units for association and clustering because of strong linkage in the cohort. Among about 410 genotyped donors of the cohort, an average of approximately 200,000 unique TCR beta nucleotide sequences was sequenced per donor, of which roughly 17% were non-productive.

The cohort consisted of 650 to 850 healthy bone marrow donors. At the time of sampling, every cohort member was nominally healthy, though immune exposures that went unrecorded were likely present. The donor was CMV seronegative and was included in the group of a few hundred seronegative cohort members. A peripheral blood sample was provided by each donor, and peripheral blood mononuclear cells were used for TCR beta sequencing. Genomic DNA was extracted from the blood cell samples with the Qiagen DNeasy Blood Extraction Kit. The paper's findings and limits, for the study overall: Because some donors lacked HLA typing at each locus, the association tests relied only on the typed subset. In a later analysis, HLA-associated TCR beta chains were found to be more clonally expanded and to have lower generation probabilities than equally common non-associated chains. Most TCR sequences were observed very rarely across donors, whereas some public TCRs were present in many individuals. Because counts were too low, roughly 16 rarely observed V segments, including chromosome 9 orphons, were excluded from the earlier analysis of a few hundred of the donors. An association between a missense DCLRE1C variant and V-gene and J-gene trimming of TCR beta chains was found in a later genetic analysis and replicated in an independent cohort. This cohort had only TCR beta chains sequenced, and the lack of alpha or paired-chain data limited which features could be detected. A later analysis associated 15,000 or so TCR beta sequences with specific HLA alleles at a false discovery rate of 0.05. In a later analysis, most CMV-associated TCR beta chains were found to appear HLA-restricted, with HLA associations seemingly driven largely by CMV exposure. A further reported finding was that TCR beta sequences accurately predicted the HLA-A and HLA-B alleles for most subjects in the first cohort. A total of 150 or so TCR beta chains were listed by the study as associated with cytomegalovirus. The presence/absence analyses assumed that sequencing depth was roughly uniform across donors, and that assumption may not be true. In a later genetic analysis, fewer N-insertions in productive TCRs were reported among donors in an Asian-associated ancestry cluster than the approximately 670-donor mean. When HLA alleles, especially DR and DQ, strongly co-occurred, TCR associations were difficult to assign to individual alleles. According to a later analysis, parvovirus B19, influenza, CMV and Epstein-Barr virus appeared linked to several top co-occurrence clusters. CMV serostatus was the only immune exposure information available for the cohort. Broadly in line with IMGT annotations, most TCR beta V segments showed up in productive rearrangements about 87% or about 30% of the time in an earlier analysis of under 700 of the donors. A later analysis found that TCR association rates varied across HLA loci, with DRB1 alleles showing the most associated TCRs and HLA-C alleles the fewest. In vitro tests confirmed that three of the cytomegalovirus-associated TCR beta chains recognize cytomegalovirus antigens. The classifier was reported to diagnose cytomegalovirus status with high specificity and sensitivity in both the original and validation cohorts. Correlated functional status among segregating V segments might be attributable to linkage disequilibrium, but an unknown experimental factor could not be ruled out. The authors suggested that the approach could potentially be generalized to other disease states and immunological phenotypes. Some IMGT-functional V segments, including TRBV6-2 and TRBV6-3, could not be told apart with the 87-base-pair reads, so those segments were excluded. A group of highly shared sequence variants was considered likely to be a technical artifact of the sequencing pipeline.

The germline V gene yields MNHEY for CDR1 and SVGAGI for CDR2. V lost 2 bases and J lost 6 bases; the stretch between them is 14 bases long. Reading from cysteine to phenylalanine, the CDR3 counts 14 amino acids. Only the CDR3 part of the read is kept: 42 bases, read in frame from the first base. Receptor amplification or capture employed the immunoSEQ multiplex PCR assay. A mixture of 60 forward primers for TCR Vbeta segments and 13 reverse primers for TCR Jbeta segments was used in the multiplex PCR. Amplification of the CDR3 region of rearranged TCR beta genes was performed with a multiplex PCR assay on genomic DNA. The Illumina HiSeq System was used to sequence the amplified TCR beta libraries as 87-base-pair reads. As for how the authors treated the data: A later analysis counted approximately 76 million unique TCR beta chains across the 500 to 850 repertoires, and some 12 million of these chains were shared by at least two donors. Raw reads were error-corrected and collapsed into unique sequences with a nearest-neighbor algorithm that merged closely related sequences to remove PCR and sequencing errors. CDR3 sequences were aligned to IMGT reference sequences to assign V, D and J gene segments. Each retained sequence needed at least a six-nucleotide match to both a V gene segment and a J gene segment. A rearrangement was called productive if the CDR3 had no stop codons and remained in frame with V and J, and every other rearrangement was called non-productive. Following IMGT convention, CDR3 was defined as the stretch from the second conserved V-encoded cysteine up to the conserved J-encoded phenylalanine. The earlier analysis of roughly 590 of the donors excluded any sequence lacking an unambiguous match to a single V gene segment. In an earlier analysis of roughly 500 of the donors, V segments were called functional above 56.7% productive rearrangements and were called segregating when the between-donor standard deviation exceeded 5%. To diagnose cytomegalovirus status from the catalog of TCR beta chain sequences, a statistical classification framework was built. In a later analysis, TCR nucleotide sequences were compared against IMGT/GENE-DB human TR gene sequences so that V and J genes could be assigned. Using the TCRdist pipeline, a later analysis assigned CDR3 sequences along with most-parsimonious VDJ recombination scenarios. A later analysis defined each TCR beta chain by its CDR3 amino acid sequence plus V-gene family, and excluded reads lacking a unique V-gene family. A later analysis removed 600 or so highly shared, low-generation-probability nucleotide sequences to deal with suspected cross-contamination and a sequencing artifact. For each public chain, a later analysis derived a clonal expansion index from normalized ranks of inferred template counts within each repertoire. In a later analysis, generation probabilities were computed using a VDJ recombination model fitted to out-of-frame rearrangements, and the results were checked against IGoR. Hypergeometric tests were used in a later analysis to score TCR-TCR, TCR-HLA and TCR-CMV co-occurrence, with a repertoire-size bias correction applied to the TCR pairs. False discovery rates were estimated in a later analysis by permuting HLA or CMV assignments 20 times. In a later analysis, co-occurring TCRs were grouped using DBSCAN, and TCRdist sequence similarity was added for clustering within HLA-allele-positive subsets. Co-occurrence clustering excluded repertoires with fewer than 30,000 or more than 120,000 public chains, plus five with anomalous nucleotide sharing. What TCRdb holds here is the immuneACCESS table cut down to in-frame rearrangements. Part of the clones is not present; checked against another copy, under half of the missing clones reflect an unresolved V gene, and the others are unexplained. Clone size and the V and J calls come from that table; the DNA yielded D and trimming. This sample lists about 77,000 clones; 78% were detected once. The ten largest clonotypes hold around 3% of the sample.

This clonotype was sampled from a man aged 35 to 55 in good health and CMV-seronegative. Sequences were obtained from PBMCs. The chain links TRBV6-5 with TRBJ2-7, and perhaps TRBD1 as D gene, on 6 matching bases. The DNA sequence reads TGTGCCAGCAGTTACGGGGGCCCGCACCGCGAGCAGTACTTC. Translated, this is CASSYGGPHREQYF.